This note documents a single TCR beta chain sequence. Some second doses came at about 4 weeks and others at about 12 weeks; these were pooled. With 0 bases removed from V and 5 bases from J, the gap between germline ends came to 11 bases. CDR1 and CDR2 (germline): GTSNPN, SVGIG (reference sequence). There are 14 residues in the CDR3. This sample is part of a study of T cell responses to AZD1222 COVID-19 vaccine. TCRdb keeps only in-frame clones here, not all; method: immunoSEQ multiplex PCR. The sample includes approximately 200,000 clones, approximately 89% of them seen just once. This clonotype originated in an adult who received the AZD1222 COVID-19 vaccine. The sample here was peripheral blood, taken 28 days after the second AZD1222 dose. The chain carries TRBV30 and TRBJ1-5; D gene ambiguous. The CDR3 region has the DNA TGTGCCTGGAGTGTAGGGCAGGTAGATCAGCCCCAGCATTTT. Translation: CAWSVGQVDQPQHF.